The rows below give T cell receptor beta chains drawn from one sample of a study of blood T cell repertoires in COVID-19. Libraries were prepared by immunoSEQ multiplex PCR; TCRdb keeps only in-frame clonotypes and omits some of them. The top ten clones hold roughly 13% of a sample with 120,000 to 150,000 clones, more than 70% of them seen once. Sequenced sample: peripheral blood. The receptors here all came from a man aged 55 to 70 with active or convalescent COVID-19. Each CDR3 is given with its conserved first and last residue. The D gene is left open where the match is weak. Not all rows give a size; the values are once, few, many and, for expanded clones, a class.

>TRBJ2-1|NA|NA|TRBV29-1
TGCAGCGGGCGAGGTTACAACAATGAGCAGTTCTTC
CSGRGYNNEQFF
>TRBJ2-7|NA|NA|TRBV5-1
TGCGCCAGCAGCTTGGCCGGTTCCAGGAAAACCGAGCAGTACTTC
CASSLAGSRKTEQYF
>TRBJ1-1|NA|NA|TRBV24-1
TGTGCCACCAGTGATACCGGACGGGGGGGAACTGAAGCTTTCTTT
CATSDTGRGGTEAFF
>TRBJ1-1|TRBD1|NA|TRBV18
TGTGCCAGCTCACCACCGACAGGGACCCACACTGAAGCTTTCTTT
CASSPPTGTHTEAFF
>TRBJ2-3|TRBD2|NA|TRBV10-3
TGTGCCATCAGTGAGTCTGTGGTAGGACTAGCGGGGTCAGATACGCAGTATTTT
CAISESVVGLAGSDTQYF
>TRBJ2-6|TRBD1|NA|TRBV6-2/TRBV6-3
TGTGCCAGCAGTACTGGACAGGGAATGAGCTCTGGGGCCAACGTCCTGACTTTC
CASSTGQGMSSGANVLTF
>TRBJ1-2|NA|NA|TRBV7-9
TGTGCCAGCAGCTTAGACAGGGACTATGGCTACACCTTC
CASSLDRDYGYTF
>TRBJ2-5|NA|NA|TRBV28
TGTGCCAGCAGTTGGCTGACAGTCCAAGAGACCCAGTACTTC
CASSWLTVQETQYF
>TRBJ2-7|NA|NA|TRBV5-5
TGTGCCAGCAGCTCAACGTCTGGCAGGGTGAGCTACGAGCAGTACTTC
CASSSTSGRVSYEQYF
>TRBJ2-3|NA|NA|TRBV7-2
TGTGCCAGCAGCCGGTCTCGCCCGGATACGCAGTATTTT
CASSRSRPDTQYF
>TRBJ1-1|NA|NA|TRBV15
TGTGCCACCAGCAGACTTCGACAGCTGAACACTGAAGCTTTCTTT
CATSRLRQLNTEAFF
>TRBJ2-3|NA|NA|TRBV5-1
TGCGCCAGCAGCTCTGACGGGGGAACAGATACGCAGTATTTT
CASSSDGGTDTQYF
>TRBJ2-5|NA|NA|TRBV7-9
TGTGCCAGCAGCTCGAGCGGGTATGCCGGGGAGACCCAGTACTTC
CASSSSGYAGETQYF
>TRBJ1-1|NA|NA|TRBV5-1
TGCGCCAGCAGCTTGTCAGGGCAGGGTAACACTGAAGCTTTCTTT
CASSLSGQGNTEAFF
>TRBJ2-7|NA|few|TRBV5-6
TGTGCCAGCAGCTTGAGGCAGGGATTGGCCGAGCAGTACTTC
CASSLRQGLAEQYF
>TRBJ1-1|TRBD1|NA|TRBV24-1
TGTGCCACCAGTGATGGGGTGGGGACAGCCACTGAAGCTTTCTTT
CATSDGVGTATEAFF
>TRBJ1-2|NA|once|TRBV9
TGTGCCAGCAGCGTCCTGACAGGACAGTCTGTAGGCTACACCTTC
CASSVLTGQSVGYTF
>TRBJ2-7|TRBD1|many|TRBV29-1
TGCAGCGTTGAAGCCGGGACAGGCAGTCAGCAGTACTTC
CSVEAGTGSQQYF
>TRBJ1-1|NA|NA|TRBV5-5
TGTGCCAGCAGCTTCGGGGGTGCCACTGAAGCTTTCTTT
CASSFGGATEAFF
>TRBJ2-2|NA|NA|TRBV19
TGTGCCAGTAGTATAGTAGGGACACCTGACGGGGAGCTGTTTTTT
CASSIVGTPDGELFF
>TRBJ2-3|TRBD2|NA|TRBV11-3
TGTGCCAGCAGCTCCGGACTAGCGGGAGTGGGAGATACGCAGTATTTT
CASSSGLAGVGDTQYF
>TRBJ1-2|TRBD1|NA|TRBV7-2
TGTGCCAGCAGCTTGGACAGGACTAACCGTTTTAACTATGGCTACACCTTC
CASSLDRTNRFNYGYTF
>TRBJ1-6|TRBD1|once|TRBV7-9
TGTGCCAGCAGCTCGCGGGACAGGGGTAGATCACCCCTCCACTTT
CASSSRDRGRSPLHF
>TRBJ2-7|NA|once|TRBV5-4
TGTGCCAGCAGCCCGATGATAGGGGGGGAGAGCTCCTACGAGCAGTACTTC
CASSPMIGGESSYEQYF
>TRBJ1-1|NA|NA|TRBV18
TGTGCCAGCTCACCACCCCGGGAAGGGTACTTATCGACTGAAGCTTTCTTT
CASSPPREGYLSTEAFF
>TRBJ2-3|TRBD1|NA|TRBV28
TGTGCCAGCAGTCCGACAGGGTGGGCCGGGTATACGCAGTATTTT
CASSPTGWAGYTQYF